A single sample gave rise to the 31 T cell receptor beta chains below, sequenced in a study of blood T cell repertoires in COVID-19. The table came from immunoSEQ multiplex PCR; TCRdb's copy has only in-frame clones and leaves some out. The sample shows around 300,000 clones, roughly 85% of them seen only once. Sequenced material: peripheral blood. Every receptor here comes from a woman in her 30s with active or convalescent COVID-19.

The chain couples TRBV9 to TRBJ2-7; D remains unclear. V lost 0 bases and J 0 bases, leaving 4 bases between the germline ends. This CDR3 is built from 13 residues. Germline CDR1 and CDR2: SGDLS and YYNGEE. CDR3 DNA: TGTGCCAGCAGCGTAGCGAGCTCCTACGAGCAGTACTTC. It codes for CASSVASSYEQYF.

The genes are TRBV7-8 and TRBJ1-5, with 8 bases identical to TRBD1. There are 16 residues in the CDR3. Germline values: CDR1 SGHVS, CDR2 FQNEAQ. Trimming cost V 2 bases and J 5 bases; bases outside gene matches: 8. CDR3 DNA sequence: TGTGCCAGCAGCTTACGGGCAGGGGGCTGGGATCAGCCCCAGCATTTT. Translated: CASSLRAGGWDQPQHF.

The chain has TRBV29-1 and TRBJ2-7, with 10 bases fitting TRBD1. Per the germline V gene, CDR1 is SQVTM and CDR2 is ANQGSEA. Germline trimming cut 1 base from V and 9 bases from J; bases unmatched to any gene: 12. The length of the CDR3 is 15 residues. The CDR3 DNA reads TGCAGCGTTGAAGGCCGGGACAGGGGAAAGACGGGGCAGTACTTC. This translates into CSVEGRDRGKTGQYF.

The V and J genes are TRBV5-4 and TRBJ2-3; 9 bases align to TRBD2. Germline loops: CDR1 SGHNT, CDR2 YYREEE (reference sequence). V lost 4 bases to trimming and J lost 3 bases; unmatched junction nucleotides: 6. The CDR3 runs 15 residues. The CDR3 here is CASSPGRGGTDTQYF. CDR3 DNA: TGTGCCAGCAGCCCGGGGCGGGGGGGTACAGATACGCAGTATTTT. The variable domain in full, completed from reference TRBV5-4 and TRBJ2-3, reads ETGVTQSPTHLIKTRGQQVTLRCSSQSGHNTVSWYQQALGQGPQFIFQYYREEENGRGNFPPRFSGLQFPNYSSELNVNALELDDSALYLCASSPGRGGTDTQYFGPGTRLTVL.

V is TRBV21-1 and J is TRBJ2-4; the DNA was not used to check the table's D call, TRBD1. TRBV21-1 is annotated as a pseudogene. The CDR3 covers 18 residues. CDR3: CASSTSQRPGSSKNIQYF. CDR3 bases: TGTGCCAGCAGCACATCTCAGAGGCCAGGGTCTTCCAAAAACATTCAGTACTTC.

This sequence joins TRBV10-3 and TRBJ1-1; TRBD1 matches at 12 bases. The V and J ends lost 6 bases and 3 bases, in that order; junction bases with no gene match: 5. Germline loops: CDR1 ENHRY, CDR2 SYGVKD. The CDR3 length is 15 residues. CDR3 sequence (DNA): TGTGCCATCAGGGGGACAGGGGGCTTGTACACTGAAGCTTTCTTT. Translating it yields CAIRGTGGLYTEAFF.

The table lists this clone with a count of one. The CDR3 loop reads CASSIRRHGYTF. In DNA, the CDR3 is TGTGCCAGCAGTATCAGGAGGCATGGCTACACCTTC. The gene calls are TRBV28 and TRBJ1-2; D is undetermined. The V gene lost 5 bases and the J gene lost 6 bases, with 10 bases spanning the gap. The CDR3 length is 12 residues. CDR1 is MDHEN, CDR2 SYDVKM, per germline.

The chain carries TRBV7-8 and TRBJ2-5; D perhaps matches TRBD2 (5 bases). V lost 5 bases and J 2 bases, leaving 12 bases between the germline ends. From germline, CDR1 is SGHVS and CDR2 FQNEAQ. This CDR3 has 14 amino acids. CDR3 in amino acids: CASSLLTTQETQYF. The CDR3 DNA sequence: TGTGCCAGCAGCCTCCTGACTACTCAAGAGACCCAGTACTTC.

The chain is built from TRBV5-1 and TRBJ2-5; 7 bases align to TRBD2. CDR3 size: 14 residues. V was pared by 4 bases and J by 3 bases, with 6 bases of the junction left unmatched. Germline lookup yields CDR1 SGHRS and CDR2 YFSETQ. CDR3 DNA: TGCGCCAGCAGCCGCGGGACTACCGAAGAGACCCAGTACTTC. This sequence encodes CASSRGTTEETQYF.

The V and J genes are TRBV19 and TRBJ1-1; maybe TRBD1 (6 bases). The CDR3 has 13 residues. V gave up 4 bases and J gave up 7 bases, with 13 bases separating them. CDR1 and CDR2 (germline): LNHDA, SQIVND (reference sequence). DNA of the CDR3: TGTGCCAGTAGTACCGCTGAGGGACATGAAGCTTTCTTT. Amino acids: CASSTAEGHEAFF.

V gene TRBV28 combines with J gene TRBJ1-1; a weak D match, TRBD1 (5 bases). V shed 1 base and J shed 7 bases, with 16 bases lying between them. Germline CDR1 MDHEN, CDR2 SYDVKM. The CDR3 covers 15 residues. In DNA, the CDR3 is TGTGCCAGCAGTTTATTAGGGGAAGGGCCGGGTGAAGCTTTCTTT. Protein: CASSLLGEGPGEAFF.

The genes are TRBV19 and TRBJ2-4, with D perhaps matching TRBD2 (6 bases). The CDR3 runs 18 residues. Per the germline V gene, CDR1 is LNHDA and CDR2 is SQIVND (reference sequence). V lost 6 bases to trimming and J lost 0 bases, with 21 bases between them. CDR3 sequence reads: CASSEGTGGKLAKNIQYF. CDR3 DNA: TGTGCCAGTAGCGAAGGGACTGGAGGGAAACTAGCCAAAAACATTCAGTACTTC.

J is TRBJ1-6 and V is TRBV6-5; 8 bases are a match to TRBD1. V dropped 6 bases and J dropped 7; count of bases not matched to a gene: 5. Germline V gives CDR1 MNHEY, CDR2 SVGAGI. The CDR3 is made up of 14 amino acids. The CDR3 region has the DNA TGTGCCAGCAGCCTCCGGACAGGGAATTCACCCCTCCACTTT. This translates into CASSLRTGNSPLHF.

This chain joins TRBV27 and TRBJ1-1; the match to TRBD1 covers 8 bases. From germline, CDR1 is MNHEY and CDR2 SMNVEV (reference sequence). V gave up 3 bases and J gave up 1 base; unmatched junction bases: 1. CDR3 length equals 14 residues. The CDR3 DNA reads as TGTGCCAGCAGTTTTGGACAGGGGAACACTGAAGCTTTCTTT. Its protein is CASSFGQGNTEAFF.

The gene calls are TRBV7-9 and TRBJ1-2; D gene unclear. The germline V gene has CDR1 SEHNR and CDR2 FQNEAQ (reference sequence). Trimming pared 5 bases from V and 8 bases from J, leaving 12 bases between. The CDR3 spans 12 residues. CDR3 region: CASSPDSSGYTF. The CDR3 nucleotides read TGTGCCAGCAGCCCCGACTCTAGCGGCTACACCTTC.

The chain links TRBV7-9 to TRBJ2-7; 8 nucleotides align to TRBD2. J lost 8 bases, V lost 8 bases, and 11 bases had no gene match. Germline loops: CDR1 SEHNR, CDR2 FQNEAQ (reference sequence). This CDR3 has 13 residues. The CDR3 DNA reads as TGTGCCAGCCTCTCTGGCGGGGGGCGACAGCAGTACTTC. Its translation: CASLSGGGRQQYF.

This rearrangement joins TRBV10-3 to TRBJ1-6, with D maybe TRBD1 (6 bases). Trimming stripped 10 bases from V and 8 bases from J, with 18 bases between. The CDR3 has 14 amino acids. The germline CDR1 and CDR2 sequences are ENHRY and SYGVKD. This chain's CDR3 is CATGRTVSDSPLHF. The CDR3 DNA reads TGTGCCACCGGACGGACAGTTAGTGATTCACCCCTCCACTTT.

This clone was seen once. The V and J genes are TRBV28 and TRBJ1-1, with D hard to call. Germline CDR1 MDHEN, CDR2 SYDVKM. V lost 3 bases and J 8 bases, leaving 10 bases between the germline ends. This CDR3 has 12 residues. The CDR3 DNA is TGTGCCAGCAGTTTTGATTTCAGGGAAGCTTTCTTT. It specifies CASSFDFREAFF. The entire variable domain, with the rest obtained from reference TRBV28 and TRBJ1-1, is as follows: DVKVTQSSRYLVKRTGEKVFLECVQDMDHENMFWYRQDPGLGLRLIYFSYDVKMKEKGDIPEGYSVSREKKERFSLILESASTNQTSMYLCASSFDFREAFFGQGTRLTVV.

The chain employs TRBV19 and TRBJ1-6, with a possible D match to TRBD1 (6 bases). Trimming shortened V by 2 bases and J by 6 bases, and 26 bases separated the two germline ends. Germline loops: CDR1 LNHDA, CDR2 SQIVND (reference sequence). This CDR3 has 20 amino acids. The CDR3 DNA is TGTGCCAGTAGTATATCCAATCTCGGAACAGGGCCGGTGGGTAATTCACCCCTCCACTTT. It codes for CASSISNLGTGPVGNSPLHF.

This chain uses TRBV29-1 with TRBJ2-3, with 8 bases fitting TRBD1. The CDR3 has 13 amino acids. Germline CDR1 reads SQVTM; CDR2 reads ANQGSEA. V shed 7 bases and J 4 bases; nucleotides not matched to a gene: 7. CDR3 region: CSGDGQGADTQYF. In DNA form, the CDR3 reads TGCAGCGGGGATGGACAGGGCGCAGATACGCAGTATTTT.

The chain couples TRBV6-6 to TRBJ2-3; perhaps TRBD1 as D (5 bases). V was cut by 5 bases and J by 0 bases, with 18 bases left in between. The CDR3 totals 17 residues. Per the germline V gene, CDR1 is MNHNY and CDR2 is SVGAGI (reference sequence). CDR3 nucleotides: TGTGCCAGCAGTCCCGCCCCCTACAGGCCTAGCACAGATACGCAGTATTTT. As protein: CASSPAPYRPSTDTQYF.

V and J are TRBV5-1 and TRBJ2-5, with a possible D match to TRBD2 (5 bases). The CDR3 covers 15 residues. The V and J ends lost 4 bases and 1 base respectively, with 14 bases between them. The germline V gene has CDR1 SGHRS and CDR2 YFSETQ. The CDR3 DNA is TGCGCCAGCAGCCGCGGCGGGCGGACCCAAGAGACCCAGTACTTC. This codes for CASSRGGRTQETQYF.

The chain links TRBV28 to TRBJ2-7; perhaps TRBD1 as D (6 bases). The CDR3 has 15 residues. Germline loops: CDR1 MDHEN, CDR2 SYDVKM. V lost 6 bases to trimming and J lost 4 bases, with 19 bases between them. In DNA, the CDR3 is TGTGCCAGCAGATACTCCGCTAGGCAGGGGTACGAGCAGTACTTC. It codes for CASRYSARQGYEQYF.

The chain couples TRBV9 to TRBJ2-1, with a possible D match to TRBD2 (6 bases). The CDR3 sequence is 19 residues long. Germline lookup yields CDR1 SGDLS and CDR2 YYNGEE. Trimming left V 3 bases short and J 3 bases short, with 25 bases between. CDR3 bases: TGTGCCAGCAGCGGCAAAGACGGGGGAGCCAGGGATATCTACAATGAGCAGTTCTTC. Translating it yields CASSGKDGGARDIYNEQFF.

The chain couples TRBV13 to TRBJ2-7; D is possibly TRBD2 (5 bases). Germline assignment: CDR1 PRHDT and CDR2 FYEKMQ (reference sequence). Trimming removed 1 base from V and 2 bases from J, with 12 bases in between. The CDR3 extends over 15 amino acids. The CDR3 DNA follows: TGTGCCAGCAGCTTAGCCGGGAACAGCGCCTACGAGCAGTACTTC. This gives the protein CASSLAGNSAYEQYF.

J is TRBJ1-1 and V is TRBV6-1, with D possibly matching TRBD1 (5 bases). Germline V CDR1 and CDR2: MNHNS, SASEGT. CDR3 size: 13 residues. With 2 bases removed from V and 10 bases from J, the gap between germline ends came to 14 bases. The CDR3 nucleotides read TGTGCCAGCAGTGAACAAGGCGGGACCGGAGCTTTCTTT. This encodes CASSEQGGTGAFF.

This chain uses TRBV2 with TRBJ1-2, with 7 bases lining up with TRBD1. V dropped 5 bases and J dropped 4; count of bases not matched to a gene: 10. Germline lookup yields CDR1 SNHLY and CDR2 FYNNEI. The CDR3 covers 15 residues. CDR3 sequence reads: CASSFEGASFYGYTF. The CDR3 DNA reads TGTGCCAGCAGTTTTGAGGGGGCCTCCTTCTATGGCTACACCTTC.

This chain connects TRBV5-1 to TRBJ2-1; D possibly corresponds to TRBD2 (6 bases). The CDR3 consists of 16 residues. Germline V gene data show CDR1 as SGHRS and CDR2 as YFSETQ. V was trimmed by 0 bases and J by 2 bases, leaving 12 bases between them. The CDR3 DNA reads TGCGCCAGCAGCTTGGAGCCTCGCGGGGCCTACAATGAGCAGTTCTTC. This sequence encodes CASSLEPRGAYNEQFF.

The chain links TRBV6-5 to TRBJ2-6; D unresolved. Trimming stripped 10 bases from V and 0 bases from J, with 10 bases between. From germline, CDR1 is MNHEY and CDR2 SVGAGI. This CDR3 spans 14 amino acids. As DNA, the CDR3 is TGTGCCATCAGCCCCCACTCTGGGGCCAACGTCCTGACTTTC. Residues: CAISPHSGANVLTF.

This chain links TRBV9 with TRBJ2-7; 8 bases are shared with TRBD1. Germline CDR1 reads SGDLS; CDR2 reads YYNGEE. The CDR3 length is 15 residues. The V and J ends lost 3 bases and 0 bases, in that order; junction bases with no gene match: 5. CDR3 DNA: TGTGCCAGCAGCGGGGGACAGGACTTCTCCTACGAGCAGTACTTC. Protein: CASSGGQDFSYEQYF. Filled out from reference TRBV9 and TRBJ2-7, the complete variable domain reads DSGVTQTPKHLITATGQRVTLRCSPRSGDLSVYWYQQSLDQGLQFLIQYYNGEERAKGNILERFSAQQFPDLHSELNLSSLELGDSALYFCASSGGQDFSYEQYFGPGTRLTVT.

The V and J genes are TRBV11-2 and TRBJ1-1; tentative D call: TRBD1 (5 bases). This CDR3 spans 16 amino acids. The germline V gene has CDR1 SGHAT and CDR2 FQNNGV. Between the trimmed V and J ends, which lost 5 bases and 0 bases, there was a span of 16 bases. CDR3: CASSLSSREMNTEAFF. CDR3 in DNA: TGTGCCAGCAGCCTTTCCTCCAGGGAAATGAACACTGAAGCTTTCTTT.